This record covers a single TCR beta chain. This clonotype is deemed medium-sized (0.01 to 0.1%). The specificity of this receptor is unknown. It has no much larger one-base neighbor in the sample; base qualities were not kept. This was a case-control study nested in a cohort of healthcare workers in London, UK, who had nasopharyngeal swab PCR tests and blood samples taken every week. Between 23 and 31 March 2020, the week of the UK lockdown, healthcare workers were enrolled and then followed up weekly for as long as 16 weeks. Reading the germline V gene (reference sequence) gives CDR1 SGHNT and CDR2 YYREEE. The CDR3 holds 13 amino acids from the cysteine to the phenylalanine. CDR3 DNA only is kept here, 39 bases in frame from base 1. V loses 2 bases, J loses 3 bases, and the germline ends lie 5 bases apart. The data belong to a study of early T cells in non-severe SARS-CoV-2 infection (dated by TCRdb to the early 2020s). As for the study more broadly: Bulk RNA from unsorted whole blood was used for TCR sequencing, so alpha and beta chains could not be paired.

Results and caveats for the whole study, not just this receptor: VDJdb matching was skewed toward anti-spike CD8 responses and likely underestimated virus-specific expansions, missing private and CD4 specificities.

Libraries were prepared through 5' RACE. Data came from a NextSeq 500. The TCR library protocol attached unique molecular identifiers to individual cDNA molecules to correct for sequencing error and PCR bias. Both TCR alpha and beta chains were sequenced, and tight co-correlation was observed between alpha and beta sequence abundances in each sample. The authors' pipeline ran thus. Decombinator V4 was used to perform V gene, J gene and CDR3 annotation of TCR sequences. Expanded TCRs were defined as changing significantly between any two time points under a Poisson model with p below 0.0001. Abundances of TCRs were expressed as counts per million after normalisation to the total number of TCRs sequenced in each sample. TRAV1-2 paired with TRAJ12, TRAJ20 or TRAJ33 defined MAIT TCRs, while TRAV10 paired with TRAJ18 defined iNKT TCRs. VDJdb, accessed 1 November 2021, was searched for CMV, EBV and SARS-CoV-2 annotated TCRs, with TCRs annotated for multiple antigens excluded. TCRdb reanalyzed the raw reads on its own, using fastp at Q25 for trimming and MiXCR for clone calling, and kept in-frame beta chains. Each record represents a unique CDR3 protein, reported with the most common genes and DNA among its rows. What appears here as the V and J calls and clone size reflects TCRdb's work, not the paper's. This sample holds roughly 23,000 distinct CDR3 sequences; 5% to 6% were observed only once. The ten biggest clones cover about 14% of the sample.

Source: whole blood, taken at baseline. This chain joins TRBV5-4 to TRBJ2-2, with an unclear D gene assignment. The receptor was derived from an adult who was a healthcare worker with PCR-confirmed SARS-CoV-2 infection or an uninfected control (not recorded which). The CDR3 protein: CASSFYYTGELFF. The base sequence is TGTGCCAGCAGCTTTTATTACACCGGGGAGCTGTTTTTT.